The sequence of this TCR beta chain was determined in a study of cytomegalovirus exposure and HLA in healthy donors. Broader study findings: First-cohort TCR clusters tended to co-occur in the roughly 130 validation repertoires, a later analysis found. Cytomegalovirus-associated status was assigned to fewer than 200 TCR beta chains. Most TCR sequences were rare, but some public TCRs occurred in many donors. The classifier was said to identify cytomegalovirus status with high specificity and sensitivity.

V trimming: 7 bases; J trimming: 3 bases; junction bases outside the gene matches: 9. This CDR3 region has 15 residues. Germline CDR1 and CDR2: SEHNR and FQNEAQ (reference sequence). For this clone: Its antigen is not known.

TCRdb's copy holds only in-frame clones and misses some; the assay was immunoSEQ multiplex PCR. The data show approximately 160,000 clones, approximately 96% seen once. The chain joins TRBV7-9 to TRBJ2-1; 7 bases map to TRBD1. Material for sequencing was PBMCs. The sequence derives from a young woman in good health and CMV-seronegative. The CDR3 sequence: CASILLTGLYNEQFF. The CDR3 DNA sequence: TGTGCCAGCATCCTCCTGACAGGGCTCTACAATGAGCAGTTCTTC.